Listed here are 14 T cell receptor gamma chains from one sample, sequenced in a study of Vδ1+ human thymocytes. Their antigen targets remain unknown. Sequences come from RNA converted to cDNA by reverse transcription. CDR3 amplicons came from multiplex PCR with pooled V-gene forward and constant-region reverse primers. TCRdb re-called the multiplex PCR reads using CATT. The sample holds 30,000 to 45,000 gamma-chain clones; around 21% are singletons and the top ten take about 2%. General study points: Thymic TRG and TRD repertoires appeared highly polyclonal.

Sequencing was performed on Vdelta1+ gamma-delta thymocytes from the thymus. Subset in this sample: FACS-sorted CD3+ TCRalphabeta- TCRVdelta1+ TCRVdelta2- thymocytes. These receptors were obtained from a girl under two years old who had congenital heart surgery.

In regard to this clone: A read error may account for a junction end that differs from germline. The sample contains more than one DNA sequence encoding this CDR3. The rearrangement joins TRGV9 to TRGJP. Per germline, CDR1 GITISATS and CDR2 ISYDGTV (reference sequence). This CDR3 spans 15 amino acids. The CDR3 protein is CALWEGELGKKIKVF. For the CDR3, the DNA is TGCGCCTTGTGGGAGGGAGAGTTGGGCAAAAAAATCAAGGTATTT.

This clone was found a few times. The chain combines TRGV3 with TRGJ1 or TRGJ2. Germline loops: CDR1 VTNTFY, CDR2 YDVSTARD (reference sequence). The V and J ends lost 3 bases and 5 bases, in that order; junction bases with no gene match: 7. This CDR3 region has 13 residues. CDR3 residues: CATWDREDYKKLF. The CDR3 DNA is TGTGCCACCTGGGACCGCGAGGATTATAAGAAACTCTTT.

This chain joins TRGV8 and TRGJ1 or TRGJ2. Unmatched junction bases numbered 6, after V lost 5 bases and J lost 8 bases. CDR1 VENAVY and CDR2 YDSYNSRV come from the germline V gene. This CDR3 contains 11 residues. As DNA, the CDR3 is TGTGCCACCTGGGGATTGCATAAGAAACTCTTT. It encodes CATWGLHKKLF.

As regards this clone: Other DNA sequences within the sample encode an identical CDR3. The genes are TRGV3 and TRGJ1 or TRGJ2. After removal of 0 bases from V and 4 bases from J, the junction contained 3 bases not matched to a gene. From germline, CDR1 is VTNTFY and CDR2 YDVSTARD (reference sequence). This CDR3 has 13 amino acids. The CDR3 region is CATWDRSYYKKLF. The CDR3, as DNA: TGTGCCACCTGGGACAGGTCATATTATAAGAAACTCTTT.

The J gene is TRGJP1, the V gene TRGV8. The CDR3 loop spans 16 amino acids. The V gene end was trimmed by 1 base and the J gene end by 2 bases; junction bases not matched to a gene: 7. Germline V gene data show CDR1 as VENAVY and CDR2 as YDSYNSRV. DNA for the CDR3: TGTGCCACCTGGGATAGTGAGGGGACCACTGGTTGGTTCAAGATATTT. This translates into CATWDSEGTTGWFKIF.

A note on this clone: This may stem from a read error, because a much larger clone lies one nucleotide away. The V call is TRGV2, the J call TRGJ1 or TRGJ2. Trimming removed 0 bases from V and 2 bases from J; junction bases left unmatched: 4. Germline CDR1 EGSNGY, CDR2 YDSYNSKV. This CDR3 comprises 14 residues. CDR3 DNA sequence: TGTGCCACCTGGGACGGGGGGGATTATTATAAGAAACTCTTT. The encoded protein is CATWDGGDYYKKLF.

This clone was observed a handful of times. Other DNA sequences from this sample encode an identical CDR3 as well. The V call is TRGV2, the J call TRGJ1 or TRGJ2. Germline CDR1 is EGSNGY and CDR2 is YDSYNSKV. V gave up 1 base and J gave up 0 bases; unmatched junction bases: 3. The CDR3 contains 14 residues. In DNA form, the CDR3 reads TGTGCCACCTGGGACGGTATGAATTATTATAAGAAACTCTTT. As protein: CATWDGMNYYKKLF.

This clone has only a few counts. The genes are TRGV3 and TRGJ1 or TRGJ2. This CDR3 is 13 amino acids long. The ends lost 2 bases at V and 9 bases at J; junction bases unmatched: 10. CDR1 and CDR2 (germline): VTNTFY, YDVSTARD (reference sequence). This CDR3 reads CATWDISDVKKLF. Written as DNA, the CDR3 is TGTGCCACCTGGGACATCAGTGACGTTAAGAAACTCTTT.

This clone was observed a single time. J is TRGJ1 or TRGJ2 and V is TRGV9. There are 15 residues in the CDR3. V dropped 0 bases and J dropped 6; count of bases not matched to a gene: 11. The germline gives CDR1 GITISATS, CDR2 ISYDGTV (reference sequence). CDR3 residues: CALWEVRTGGYKKLF. As DNA, the CDR3 is TGTGCCTTGTGGGAGGTGCGGACTGGGGGTTATAAGAAACTCTTT.

This clone turned up a few times. The chain joins TRGV9 to TRGJ1 or TRGJ2. CDR1 and CDR2 (germline): GITISATS, ISYDGTV (reference sequence). The CDR3 runs to 13 residues. J was trimmed by 11 bases and V by 0 bases; bases with no gene match: 10. The CDR3 is CALWEVHGSEKLF. CDR3 bases: TGTGCCTTGTGGGAGGTGCACGGGAGTGAGAAACTCTTT.

A few counts support this clone. The chain links TRGV4 to TRGJP2. Germline trimming cut 1 base from V and 6 bases from J; bases unmatched to any gene: 2. This CDR3 has 13 residues. Germline V lookup: CDR1 EGSTGY, CDR2 YDSYTSSV. The CDR3 DNA follows: TGTGCCACCTGGGATGGTGGTGATTGGATCAAGACGTTT. The encoded protein is CATWDGGDWIKTF.

The chain couples TRGV2 to TRGJ1 or TRGJ2. The CDR3 has 13 residues. Per the germline V gene, CDR1 is EGSNGY and CDR2 is YDSYNSKV. With V trimmed by 0 bases and J by 12 bases, 11 bases remained unmatched. CDR3 amino acids: CATWDGPIGGKLF. The CDR3 DNA is TGTGCCACCTGGGACGGGCCAATTGGTGGGAAACTCTTT.

This clone was seen just once. The V and J genes are TRGV9 and TRGJ1 or TRGJ2. From germline, CDR1 is GITISATS and CDR2 ISYDGTV (reference sequence). The length of the CDR3 is 15 residues. After removal of 6 bases from V and 0 bases from J, the junction contained 11 bases not matched to a gene. Written as DNA, the CDR3 is TGTGCCTTGTGGTTACGGTGGGAGAATTATTATAAGAAACTCTTT. Translation gives CALWLRWENYYKKLF.

This clone was observed once. The chain is built from TRGV4 and TRGJ1 or TRGJ2. Trimming at V came to 1 base and at J to 4 bases, leaving 10 bases not matched to a gene. Germline V gives CDR1 EGSTGY, CDR2 YDSYTSSV. This CDR3 has 15 residues. The DNA for the CDR3 is TGTGCCACCTGGGATGGATTCGTAGACTATTATAAGAAACTCTTT. Its translation: CATWDGFVDYYKKLF.